This T cell receptor beta chain was identified in a study of cytomegalovirus exposure and HLA in healthy donors (dated by TCRdb to about 2017). For context, the study as a whole: According to an earlier analysis of 550 to 700 of the donors, some 180 million T cells yielded 100 million or so unique TCR beta sequences and roughly 280 Gb of sequence data. Roughly 300 gigabases of sequencing data and approximately 91 million unique TCR sequences made up an early release that covered about 640 HLA-typed donors. Of the 300 to 400 genotyped donors, approximately 83% fell in the genetic ancestry cluster associated with self-reported Caucasian donors. The study aimed to test whether signatures of past pathogen exposure could be identified by cataloging public T cell receptors. The study profiled the T cell repertoires of 666 subjects by immunosequencing and related them to cytomegalovirus serostatus. A separate validation cohort of about 110 different subjects was used in addition to the roughly 640-subject first cohort. The study combined high-throughput TCR immunosequencing, statistical association of individual TCRs with disease status, and machine learning to predict cytomegalovirus infection status. A later analysis re-analyzed previously published TCR beta repertoires from approximately 670 donors and added high-resolution HLA genotyping to study TCR occurrence patterns. Rather than using new phenotypic data, the later analysis identified candidate immune exposures from TCR beta sequences and from how often those sequences occurred across donors. An earlier analysis of about 620 of the donors applied high-throughput TCR beta sequencing to assess whether each TCR beta V gene segment acted as functional or pseudogenic. Donor age, sex, ethnicity and CMV serostatus were collected together with the repertoire data. Genome-wide SNP genotypes for about 65% of the roughly 700 donors were used in a later genetic analysis, which treated that subset as a discovery cohort. Every repertoire in the discovery cohort had been generated on one and the same sequencing platform. HLA typing covered class I and class II loci at four-digit resolution. Typing coverage varied by locus: about 620-630 donors for A, B, C, DRB1 and DQB1; 522 for DQA1; 600 to 610 for DPA1; roughly 450 for DPB1. Several DR-DQ haplotypes were treated as single units for association and clustering because of strong linkage in the cohort. Across some 400 genotyped donors of the cohort, an average of about 220,000 unique TCR beta nucleotide sequences per donor were sequenced, and roughly 20% of those sequences were non-productive. Results and caveats for the whole study, not just this receptor: Across donors, most TCR sequences were observed very rarely, whereas some public TCRs were present in many individuals. In a later analysis, TCR association rates were found to vary across HLA loci, with the most associated TCRs seen for DRB1 alleles and the fewest for HLA-C alleles. The cohort was sequenced for TCR beta chains only, and without alpha or paired-chain data the features that could be detected were limited. A cluster of highly shared sequence variants was judged likely to represent a technical artifact of the sequencing pipeline. Correlated functional status among segregating V segments might reflect linkage disequilibrium, but an unknown experimental factor could not be ruled out. CMV serostatus was the only immune exposure information available for the cohort. In a later analysis, HLA-associated TCR beta chains showed more clonal expansion and lower generation probabilities than non-associated chains that were equally common. It was suggested by the authors that the approach could potentially be generalized to other disease states and immunological phenotypes. Because HLA typing was unavailable for some donors at each locus, only the typed subset was used in association tests. According to a later genetic analysis, donors in an Asian-associated ancestry cluster had fewer N-insertions in productive TCRs than the roughly 660-donor mean. A later analysis found that most CMV-associated TCR beta chains appeared HLA-restricted, with HLA associations seemingly driven largely by CMV exposure. Because counts were too low, some 16 rarely observed V segments, including chromosome 9 orphons, were excluded from the earlier analysis of some 540 of the donors. In vitro tests confirmed that a few of the cytomegalovirus-associated TCR beta chains recognize cytomegalovirus antigens. When HLA alleles, especially DR and DQ, strongly co-occurred, TCR associations were difficult to assign to individual alleles. The study gave a list of 150 to 200 TCR beta chains associated with cytomegalovirus. A further reported finding was that TCR beta sequences accurately predicted the HLA-A and HLA-B alleles for most subjects in the first cohort. Roughly uniform sequencing depth across donors was assumed in presence/absence analyses, although this assumption may not hold. At a false discovery rate of 0.05, a later analysis linked 16,000 or so TCR beta sequences to specific HLA alleles. In an earlier analysis of roughly 560 of the donors, most TCR beta V segments were observed in productive rearrangements about 87% or about 30% of the time, broadly matching IMGT annotations. In a later analysis, several top co-occurrence clusters were reported to appear linked to parvovirus B19, influenza, CMV and Epstein-Barr virus. An association between a missense DCLRE1C variant and V-gene and J-gene trimming of TCR beta chains was found in a later genetic analysis and replicated in an independent cohort. In both the original and validation cohorts, the classifier was reported to diagnose cytomegalovirus status with high specificity and sensitivity. Some IMGT-functional V segments, including TRBV6-2 and TRBV6-3, could not be told apart with the 87-base-pair reads, so those segments were excluded.

The library was obtained by the immunoSEQ multiplex PCR assay. A mixture of 60 forward primers for TCR Vbeta segments and 13 reverse primers for TCR Jbeta segments was used in the multiplex PCR. The CDR3 region of rearranged TCR beta genes was amplified from genomic DNA with a multiplex PCR assay. The amplified TCR beta libraries were sequenced on the Illumina HiSeq System as 87-base-pair reads. From the authors' description of their analysis: A later analysis tallied some 79 million unique TCR beta chains across the 666 repertoires, and around 10 million of those chains were shared by two or more donors. Raw reads were error-corrected and collapsed into unique sequences by a nearest-neighbor algorithm in which closely related sequences were merged to remove PCR and sequencing errors. Alignment of CDR3 sequences to IMGT reference sequences was used to assign V, D and J gene segments. For a sequence to be retained, a match of at least six nucleotides was required to both a V gene segment and a J gene segment. A rearrangement counted as productive if the CDR3 had no stop codons and remained in frame with V and J, and every other rearrangement counted as non-productive. Following IMGT convention, CDR3 was defined as the stretch from the second conserved V-encoded cysteine up to the conserved J-encoded phenylalanine. The earlier analysis of a few hundred of the donors excluded any sequence lacking an unambiguous match to a single V gene segment. An earlier analysis of a few hundred of the donors classified V segments as functional when productive rearrangements were above 56.7% and as segregating when the standard deviation between donors was above 5%. A statistical classification framework was built for diagnosing cytomegalovirus status from the catalog of TCR beta chain sequences. V and J gene assignment, in a later analysis, came from comparing TCR nucleotide sequences with IMGT/GENE-DB human TR gene sequences. A later analysis assigned CDR3 sequences and most-parsimonious VDJ recombination scenarios with the TCRdist pipeline. A later analysis defined each TCR beta chain by its CDR3 amino acid sequence plus V-gene family, and excluded reads lacking a unique V-gene family. A later analysis removed 592 highly shared, low-generation-probability nucleotide sequences to deal with suspected cross-contamination and a sequencing artifact. For each public chain, a later analysis derived a clonal expansion index from normalized ranks of inferred template counts within each repertoire. In a later analysis, generation probabilities were computed using a VDJ recombination model fitted to out-of-frame rearrangements, and the results were checked against IGoR. Hypergeometric tests were used in a later analysis to score TCR-TCR, TCR-HLA and TCR-CMV co-occurrence, with a repertoire-size bias correction applied to the TCR pairs. A later analysis estimated false discovery rates by permuting HLA or CMV assignments 20 times. In a later analysis, co-occurring TCRs were grouped with DBSCAN, and TCRdist sequence similarity was added when clustering was performed within HLA-allele-positive subsets. For co-occurrence clustering, repertoires with fewer than 30,000 or more than 120,000 public chains were excluded, along with five repertoires with anomalous nucleotide sharing. Held by TCRdb, this immuneACCESS table contains in-frame sequences only and omits some clones. Under half of the omission traces to an unresolved V gene where checked; the cause of the rest is unknown. Clone size and V and J calls were adopted from that table, with D and trimming inferred from the DNA. The sample's clone listing holds 100,000 to 150,000 clones. The leading ten clones occupy 1.5% to 2% of the sample.

About this clone: This receptor's antigen is unknown.

In total, approximately 690 healthy bone marrow donors made up the cohort. All cohort members were sampled while nominally healthy, although unrecorded immune exposures were likely present. The donor tested CMV seronegative, placing the donor among the approximately 360 seronegative members of the cohort. A peripheral blood sample was provided by each donor, and peripheral blood mononuclear cells were used for TCR beta sequencing. Genomic DNA was extracted from the blood cell samples with the Qiagen DNeasy Blood Extraction Kit. Including the terminal cysteine and phenylalanine, the CDR3 comprises 13 residues. Of all the DNA, just the CDR3 is kept, 39 bases in frame from base 1. V is reduced by 7 bases and J by 1 base, leaving a spacing of 11 bases between them. CDR1 ENHRY and CDR2 SYGVKD are derived from the germline V gene.

Sequences were obtained from PBMCs. This chain joins TRBV10-3 to TRBJ2-7; D gene: possibly TRBD1, on 5 matching bases. The clonotype originates from a man younger than 30 in good health and CMV-seronegative. The sequence in DNA is TGTGCCATCATTAAGGGGCAATCCTACGAGCAGTACTTC. This sequence encodes CAIIKGQSYEQYF.